This T cell receptor (beta chain) was recovered during a study of T cells expressing NK-cell markers. The CDR3 has 15 residues. Germline-derived CDR1 and CDR2 are LGHDT and YNNKEL (reference sequence). TCRdb reprocessed the 5' RACE reads and keeps a single row for each CDR3 protein, giving no DNA. The sample table sets out a few hundred thousand distinct CDR3 sequences. Sequences were obtained from blood T cells: a sorted CD56 or NKG2C T cell subset, CD4+ or CD8+ T cells, or bulk PBMC T cells (not recorded which). The J gene is TRBJ2-7, the V gene TRBV3-1; TCRdb gives TRBD1 as the D gene, but with no DNA this cannot be confirmed. The clonotype originates from a man aged 18-70 years in good health. This chain's CDR3 is CASSSLDRASSVQYF.